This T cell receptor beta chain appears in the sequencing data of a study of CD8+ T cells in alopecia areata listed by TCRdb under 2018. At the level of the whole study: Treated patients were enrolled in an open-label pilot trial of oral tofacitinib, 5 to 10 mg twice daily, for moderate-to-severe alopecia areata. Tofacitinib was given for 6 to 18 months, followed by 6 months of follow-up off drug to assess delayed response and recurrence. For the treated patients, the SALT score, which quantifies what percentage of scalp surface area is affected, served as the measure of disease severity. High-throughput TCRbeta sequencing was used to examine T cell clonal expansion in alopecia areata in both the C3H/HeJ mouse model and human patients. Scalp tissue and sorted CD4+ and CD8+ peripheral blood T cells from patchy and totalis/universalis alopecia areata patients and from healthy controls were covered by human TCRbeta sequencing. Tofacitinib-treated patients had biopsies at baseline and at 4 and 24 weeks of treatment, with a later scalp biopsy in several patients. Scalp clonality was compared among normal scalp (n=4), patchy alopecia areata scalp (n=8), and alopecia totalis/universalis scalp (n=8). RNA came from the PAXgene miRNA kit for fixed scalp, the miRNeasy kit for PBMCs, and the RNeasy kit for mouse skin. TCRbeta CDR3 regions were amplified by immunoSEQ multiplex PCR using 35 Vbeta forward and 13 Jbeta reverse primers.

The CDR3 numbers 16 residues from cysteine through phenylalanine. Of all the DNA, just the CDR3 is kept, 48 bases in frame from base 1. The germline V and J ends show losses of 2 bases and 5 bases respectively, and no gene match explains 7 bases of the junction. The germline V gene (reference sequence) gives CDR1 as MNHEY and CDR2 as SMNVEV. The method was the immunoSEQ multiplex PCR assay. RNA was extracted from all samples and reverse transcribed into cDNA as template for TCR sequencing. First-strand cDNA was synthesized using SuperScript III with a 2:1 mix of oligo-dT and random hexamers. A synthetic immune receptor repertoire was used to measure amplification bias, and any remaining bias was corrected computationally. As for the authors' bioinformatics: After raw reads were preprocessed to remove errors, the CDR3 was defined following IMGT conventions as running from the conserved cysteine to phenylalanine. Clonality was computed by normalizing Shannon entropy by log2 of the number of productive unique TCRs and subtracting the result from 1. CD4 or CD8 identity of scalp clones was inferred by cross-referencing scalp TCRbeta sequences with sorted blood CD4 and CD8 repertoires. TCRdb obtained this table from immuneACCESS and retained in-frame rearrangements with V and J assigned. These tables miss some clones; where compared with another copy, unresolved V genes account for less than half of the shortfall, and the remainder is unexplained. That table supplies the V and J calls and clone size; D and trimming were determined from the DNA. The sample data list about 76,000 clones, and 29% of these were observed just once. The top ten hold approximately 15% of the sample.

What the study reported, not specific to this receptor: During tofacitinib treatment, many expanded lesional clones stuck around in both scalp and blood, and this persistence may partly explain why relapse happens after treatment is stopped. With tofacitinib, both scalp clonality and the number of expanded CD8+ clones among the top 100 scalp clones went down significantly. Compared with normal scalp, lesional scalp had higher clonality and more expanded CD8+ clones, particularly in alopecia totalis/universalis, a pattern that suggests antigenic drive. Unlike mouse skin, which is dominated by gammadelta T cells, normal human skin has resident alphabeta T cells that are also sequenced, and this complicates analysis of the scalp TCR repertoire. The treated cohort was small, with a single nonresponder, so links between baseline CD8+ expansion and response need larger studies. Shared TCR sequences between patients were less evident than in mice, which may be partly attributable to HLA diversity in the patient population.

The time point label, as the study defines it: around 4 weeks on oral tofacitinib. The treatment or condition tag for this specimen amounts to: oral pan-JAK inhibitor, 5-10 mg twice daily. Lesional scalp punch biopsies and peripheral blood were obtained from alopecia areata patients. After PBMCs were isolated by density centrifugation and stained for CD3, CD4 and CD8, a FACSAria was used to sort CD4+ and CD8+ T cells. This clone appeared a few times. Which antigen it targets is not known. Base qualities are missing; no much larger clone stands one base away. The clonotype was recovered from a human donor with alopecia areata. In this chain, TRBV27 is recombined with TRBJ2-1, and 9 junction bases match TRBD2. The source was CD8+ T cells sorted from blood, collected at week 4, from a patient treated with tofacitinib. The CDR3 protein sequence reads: CASSLVLAGEHNEQFF. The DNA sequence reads TGTGCCAGCAGTTTAGTCTTAGCGGGAGAACACAATGAGCAGTTCTTC.